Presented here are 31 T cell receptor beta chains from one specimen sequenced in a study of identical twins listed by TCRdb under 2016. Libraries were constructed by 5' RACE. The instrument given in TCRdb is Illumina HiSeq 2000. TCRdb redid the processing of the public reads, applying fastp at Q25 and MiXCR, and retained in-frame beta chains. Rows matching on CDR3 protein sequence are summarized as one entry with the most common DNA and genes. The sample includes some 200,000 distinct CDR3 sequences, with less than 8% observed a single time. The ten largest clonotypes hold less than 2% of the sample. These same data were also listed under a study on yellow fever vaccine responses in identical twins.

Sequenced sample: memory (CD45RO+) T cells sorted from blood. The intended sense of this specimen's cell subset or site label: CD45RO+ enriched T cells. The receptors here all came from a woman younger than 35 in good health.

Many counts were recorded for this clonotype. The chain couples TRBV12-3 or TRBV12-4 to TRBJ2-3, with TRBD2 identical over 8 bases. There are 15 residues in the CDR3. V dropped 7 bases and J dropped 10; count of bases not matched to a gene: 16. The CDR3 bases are TGTGCCAGCAAATTAGAGACGGGAGGGCCGTTCTCGCAGTATTTT. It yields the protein CASKLETGGPFSQYF.

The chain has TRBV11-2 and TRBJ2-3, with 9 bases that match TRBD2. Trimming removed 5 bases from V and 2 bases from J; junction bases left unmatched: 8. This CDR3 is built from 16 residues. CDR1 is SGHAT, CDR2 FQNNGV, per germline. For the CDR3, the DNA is TGTGCCAGCAGCGGGGGGGCTAGCGGGGTCACAGATACGCAGTATTTT. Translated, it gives CASSGGASGVTDTQYF.

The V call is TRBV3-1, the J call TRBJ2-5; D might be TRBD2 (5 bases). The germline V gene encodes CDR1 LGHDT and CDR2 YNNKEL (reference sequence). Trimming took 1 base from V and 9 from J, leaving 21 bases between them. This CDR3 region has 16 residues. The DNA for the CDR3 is TGTGCCAGCAGCCAAGCCCGCGGGCGACCCTCACCGCCCCAGTACTTC. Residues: CASSQARGRPSPPQYF.

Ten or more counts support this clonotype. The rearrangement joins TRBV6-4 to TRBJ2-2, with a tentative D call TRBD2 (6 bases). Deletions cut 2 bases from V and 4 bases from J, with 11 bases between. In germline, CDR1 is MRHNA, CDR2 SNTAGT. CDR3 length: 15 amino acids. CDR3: CASSDGGEATGELFF. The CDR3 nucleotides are TGTGCCAGCAGTGACGGAGGGGAGGCCACCGGGGAGCTGTTTTTT.

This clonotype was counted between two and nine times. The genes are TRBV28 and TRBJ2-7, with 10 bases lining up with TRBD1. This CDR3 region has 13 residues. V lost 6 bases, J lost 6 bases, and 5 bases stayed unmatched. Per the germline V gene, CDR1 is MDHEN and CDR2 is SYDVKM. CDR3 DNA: TGTGCCAGCAGCACCGGGACAGGGGTCGAGCAGTACTTC. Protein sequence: CASSTGTGVEQYF.

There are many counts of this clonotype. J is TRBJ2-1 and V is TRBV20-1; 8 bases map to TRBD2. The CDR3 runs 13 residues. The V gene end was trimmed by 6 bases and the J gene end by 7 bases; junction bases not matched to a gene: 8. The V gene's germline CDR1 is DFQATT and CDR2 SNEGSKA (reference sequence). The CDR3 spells CSAWTSLDNEQFF. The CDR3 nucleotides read TGCAGTGCCTGGACTAGCCTAGATAATGAGCAGTTCTTC.

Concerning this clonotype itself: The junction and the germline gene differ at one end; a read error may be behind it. The CDR3 sequence: CASSLSLGNEKYF. In DNA, the CDR3 is TGTGCCAGCAGTTTATCCCTCGGGAACGAGAAGTACTTC. The gene calls are TRBV28 and TRBJ2-7; possibly TRBD2 for D (5 bases). Germline loops: CDR1 MDHEN, CDR2 SYDVKM. This CDR3 has 13 residues.

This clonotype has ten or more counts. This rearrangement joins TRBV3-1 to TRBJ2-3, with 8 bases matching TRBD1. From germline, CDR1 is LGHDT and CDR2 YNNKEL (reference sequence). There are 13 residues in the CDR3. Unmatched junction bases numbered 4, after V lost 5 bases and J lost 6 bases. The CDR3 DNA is TGTGCCAGCAGCAACAGGGGGGCCGATACGCAGTATTTT. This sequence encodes CASSNRGADTQYF.

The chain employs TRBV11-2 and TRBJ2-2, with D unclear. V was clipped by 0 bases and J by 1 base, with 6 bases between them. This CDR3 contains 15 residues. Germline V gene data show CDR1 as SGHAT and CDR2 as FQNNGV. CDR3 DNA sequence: TGTGCCAGCAGCTTAGATGAGAGGAACACCGGGGAGCTGTTTTTT. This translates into CASSLDERNTGELFF.

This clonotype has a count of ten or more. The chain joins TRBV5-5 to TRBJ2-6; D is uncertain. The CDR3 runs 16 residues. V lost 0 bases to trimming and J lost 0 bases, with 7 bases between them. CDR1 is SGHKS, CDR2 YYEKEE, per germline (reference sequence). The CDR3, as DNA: TGTGCCAGCAGCTTGGATGTACTCTCTGGGGCCAACGTCCTGACTTTC. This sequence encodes CASSLDVLSGANVLTF.

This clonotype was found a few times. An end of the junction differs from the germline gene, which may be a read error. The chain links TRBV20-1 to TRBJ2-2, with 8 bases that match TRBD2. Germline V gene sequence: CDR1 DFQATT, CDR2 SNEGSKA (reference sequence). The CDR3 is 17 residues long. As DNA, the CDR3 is TGCTGTGCTAGGCTTCTTACGAGCGGGGGCGATACCGGGGAGCTGTTTTTT. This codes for CCARLLTSGGDTGELFF.

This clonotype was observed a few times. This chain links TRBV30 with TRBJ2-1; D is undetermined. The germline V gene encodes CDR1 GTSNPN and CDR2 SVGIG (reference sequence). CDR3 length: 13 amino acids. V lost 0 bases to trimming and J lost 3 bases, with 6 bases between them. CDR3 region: CAWSVGLYNEQFF. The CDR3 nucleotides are TGTGCCTGGAGTGTGGGTCTCTACAATGAGCAGTTCTTC.

The CDR3 nucleotides read TGTGCCAGCAGCTGGAAGACAGGGAACTACTCCTACGAGCAGTACTTC. Amino acids: CASSWKTGNYSYEQYF. This chain joins TRBV7-2 and TRBJ2-7; 7 bases map to TRBD1. Germline CDR1 SGHTA, CDR2 FQGNSA. With V trimmed by 4 bases and J by 0 bases, 9 bases remained unmatched. CDR3 length: 16 amino acids. Full variable domain (missing parts from reference TRBV7-2 and TRBJ2-7): GAGVSQSPSNKVTEKGKDVELRCDPISGHTALYWYRQSLGQGLEFLIYFQGNSAPDKSGLPSDRFSAERTGGSVSTLTIQRTQQEDSAVYLCASSWKTGNYSYEQYFGPGTRLTVT.

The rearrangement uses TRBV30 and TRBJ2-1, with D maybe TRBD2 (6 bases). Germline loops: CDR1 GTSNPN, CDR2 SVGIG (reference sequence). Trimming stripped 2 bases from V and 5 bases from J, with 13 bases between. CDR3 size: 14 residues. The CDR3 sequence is CAWSLWGVNNEQFF. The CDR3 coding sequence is TGTGCCTGGAGTTTATGGGGGGTTAACAATGAGCAGTTCTTC.

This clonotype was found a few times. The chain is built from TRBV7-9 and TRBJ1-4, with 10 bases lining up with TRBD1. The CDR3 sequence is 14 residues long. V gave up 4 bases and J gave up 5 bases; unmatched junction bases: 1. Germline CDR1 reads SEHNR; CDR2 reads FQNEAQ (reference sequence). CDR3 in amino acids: CASSWGQGNEKLFF. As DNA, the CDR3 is TGTGCCAGCAGCTGGGGACAGGGGAATGAAAAACTGTTTTTT.

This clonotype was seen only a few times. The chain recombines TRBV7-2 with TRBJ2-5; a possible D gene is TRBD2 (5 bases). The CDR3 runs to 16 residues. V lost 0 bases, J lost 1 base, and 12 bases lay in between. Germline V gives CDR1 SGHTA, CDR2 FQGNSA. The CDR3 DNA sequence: TGTGCCAGCAGCTTAGCGTTTACGGGAATCCAAGAGACCCAGTACTTC. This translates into CASSLAFTGIQETQYF.

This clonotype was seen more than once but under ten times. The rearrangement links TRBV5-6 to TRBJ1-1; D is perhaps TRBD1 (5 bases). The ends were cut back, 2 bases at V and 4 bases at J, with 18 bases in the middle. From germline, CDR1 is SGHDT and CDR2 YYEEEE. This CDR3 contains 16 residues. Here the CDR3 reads CASSFWTNPGGTEAFF. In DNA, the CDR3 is TGTGCCAGCAGCTTTTGGACAAACCCCGGGGGCACTGAAGCTTTCTTT. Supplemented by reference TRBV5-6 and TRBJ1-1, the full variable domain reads DAGVTQSPTHLIKTRGQQVTLRCSPKSGHDTVSWYQQALGQGPQFIFQYYEEEERQRGNFPDRFSGHQFPNYSSELNVNALLLGDSALYLCASSFWTNPGGTEAFFGQGTRLTVV.

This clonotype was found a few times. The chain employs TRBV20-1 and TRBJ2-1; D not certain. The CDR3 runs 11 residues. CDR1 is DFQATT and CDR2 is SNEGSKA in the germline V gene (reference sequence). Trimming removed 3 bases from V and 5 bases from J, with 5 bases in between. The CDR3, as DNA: TGCAGTGCTAGGGGCCACAATGAGCAGTTCTTC. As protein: CSARGHNEQFF.

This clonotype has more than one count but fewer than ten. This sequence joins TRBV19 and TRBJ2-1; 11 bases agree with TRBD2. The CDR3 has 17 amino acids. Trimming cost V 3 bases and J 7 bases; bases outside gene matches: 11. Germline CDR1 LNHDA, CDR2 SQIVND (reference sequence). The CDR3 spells CASSIRGLAGGLNEQFF. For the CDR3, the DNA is TGTGCCAGTAGTATTCGTGGATTAGCGGGGGGGCTTAATGAGCAGTTCTTC.

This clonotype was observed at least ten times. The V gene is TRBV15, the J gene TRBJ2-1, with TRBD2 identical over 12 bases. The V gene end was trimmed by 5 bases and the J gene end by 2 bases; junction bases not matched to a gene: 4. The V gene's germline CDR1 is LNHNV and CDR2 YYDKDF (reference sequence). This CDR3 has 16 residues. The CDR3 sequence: CATSPRTSGAYNEQFF. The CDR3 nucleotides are TGTGCCACCAGCCCGCGGACTAGCGGGGCCTACAATGAGCAGTTCTTC.

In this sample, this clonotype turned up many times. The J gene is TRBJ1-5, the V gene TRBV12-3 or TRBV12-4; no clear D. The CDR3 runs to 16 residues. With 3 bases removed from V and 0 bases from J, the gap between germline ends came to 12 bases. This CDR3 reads CASSFLSGPSNQPQHF. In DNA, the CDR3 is TGTGCCAGCAGTTTTCTATCTGGCCCTAGCAATCAGCCCCAGCATTTT.

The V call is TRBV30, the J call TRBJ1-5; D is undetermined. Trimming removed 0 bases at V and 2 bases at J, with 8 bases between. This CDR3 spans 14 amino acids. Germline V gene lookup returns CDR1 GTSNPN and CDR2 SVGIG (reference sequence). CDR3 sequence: CAWSVPEGNQPQHF. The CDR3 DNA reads TGTGCCTGGAGTGTCCCGGAGGGCAATCAGCCCCAGCATTTT.

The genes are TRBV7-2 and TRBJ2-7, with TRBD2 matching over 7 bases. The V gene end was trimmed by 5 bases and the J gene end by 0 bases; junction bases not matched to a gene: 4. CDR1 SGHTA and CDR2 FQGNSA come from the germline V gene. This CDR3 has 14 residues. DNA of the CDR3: TGTGCCAGCAGCCAGAGCGGGAACTCCTACGAGCAGTACTTC. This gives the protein CASSQSGNSYEQYF.

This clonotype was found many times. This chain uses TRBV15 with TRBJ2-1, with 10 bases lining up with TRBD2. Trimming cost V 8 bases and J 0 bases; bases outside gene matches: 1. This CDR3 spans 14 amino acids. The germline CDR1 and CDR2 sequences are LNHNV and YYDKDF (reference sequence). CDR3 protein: CATLAGASYNEQFF. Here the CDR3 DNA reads TGTGCCACCCTAGCGGGAGCCTCCTACAATGAGCAGTTCTTC.

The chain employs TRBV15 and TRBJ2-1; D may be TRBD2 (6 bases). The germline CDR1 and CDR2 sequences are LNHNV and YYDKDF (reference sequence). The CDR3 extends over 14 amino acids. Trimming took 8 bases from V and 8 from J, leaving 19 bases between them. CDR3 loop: CATGVGGLIHEQFF. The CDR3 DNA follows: TGTGCCACCGGGGTGGGGGGTTTGATTCATGAGCAGTTCTTC.

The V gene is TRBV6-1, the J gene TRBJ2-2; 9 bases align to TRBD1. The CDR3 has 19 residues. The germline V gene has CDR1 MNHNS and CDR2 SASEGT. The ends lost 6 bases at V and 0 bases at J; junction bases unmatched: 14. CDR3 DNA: TGTGCCAGCAGCCCCGTCTTGTGGGGACAGGGTGCGAACACCGGGGAGCTGTTTTTT. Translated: CASSPVLWGQGANTGELFF.

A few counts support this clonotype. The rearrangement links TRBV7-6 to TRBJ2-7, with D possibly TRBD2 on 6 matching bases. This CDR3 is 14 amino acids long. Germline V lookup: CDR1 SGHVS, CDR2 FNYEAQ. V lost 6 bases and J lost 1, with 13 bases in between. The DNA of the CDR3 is TGTGCCAGCAGACGGGACTTCCGATCCTACGAGCAGTACTTC. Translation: CASRRDFRSYEQYF.

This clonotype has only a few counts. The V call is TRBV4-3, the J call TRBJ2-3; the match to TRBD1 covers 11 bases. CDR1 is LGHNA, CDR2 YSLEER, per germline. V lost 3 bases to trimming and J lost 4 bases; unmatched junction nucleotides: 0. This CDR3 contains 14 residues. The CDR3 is CASSQDRGPDTQYF. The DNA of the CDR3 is TGCGCCAGCAGCCAGGACAGGGGGCCAGATACGCAGTATTTT.

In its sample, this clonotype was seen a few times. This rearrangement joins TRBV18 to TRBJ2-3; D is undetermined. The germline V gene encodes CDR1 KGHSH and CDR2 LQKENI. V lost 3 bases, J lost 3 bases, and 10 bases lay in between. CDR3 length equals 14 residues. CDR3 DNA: TGTGCCAGCTCACCGGGCAGTAGGACAGATACGCAGTATTTT. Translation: CASSPGSRTDTQYF.

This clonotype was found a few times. CDR3: CASTETGAGTDTQYF. The CDR3 bases are TGTGCCAGCACCGAGACAGGGGCCGGCACAGATACGCAGTATTTT. The chain links TRBV6-1 to TRBJ2-3, with 8 positions matching TRBD1. V was pared by 7 bases and J by 1 base, with 7 bases of the junction left unmatched. This CDR3 is 15 amino acids long. Looked up from germline, CDR1 is MNHNS and CDR2 is SASEGT.

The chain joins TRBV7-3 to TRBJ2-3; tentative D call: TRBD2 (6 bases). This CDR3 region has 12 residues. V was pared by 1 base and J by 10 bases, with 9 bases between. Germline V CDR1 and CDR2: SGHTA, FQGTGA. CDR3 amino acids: CASSLSGGSQYF. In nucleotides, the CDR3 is TGTGCCAGCAGCTTAAGTGGGGGGTCGCAGTATTTT.